The clone carrying this T cell receptor beta chain appeared a few times. TCRdb passed the 5' RACE reads through MiXCR, listing each CDR3 protein once. The table lists around 510,000 distinct CDR3 sequences, roughly a fifth of them singletons, with approximately 8.4% in the top ten. This sample is part of a study of T-cell memory formation after mild COVID-19. The CDR3 totals 15 residues. Looked up from germline, CDR1 is DFQATT and CDR2 is SNEGSKA (reference sequence). V lost 0 bases and J 2 bases, leaving 12 bases between the germline ends. The source material was PBMCs or a T cell subset sorted from them (not recorded which). The chain couples TRBV20-1 to TRBJ2-3; either TRBD1 or TRBD2 may fit D (6 bases each). This TCR came from an adult woman who had mild COVID-19 (a few samples of this study predate the infection). Cell type and time point are not known. The DNA for the CDR3 is TGCAGTGCTAGAGATCAACGGGGGCCCACAGATACGCAGTATTTT. Protein: CSARDQRGPTDTQYF.